This entry lists 20 T cell receptor beta chains sequenced from one sample in a study of T cells in Graves' hyperthyroidism and ophthalmopathy. The TCR beta CDR3 regions underwent amplification using RNA transcripts as the source. Initially, a first-round RT-PCR of the TCR CDR3 employed the HTBI primer set. TCRdb re-derived calls from the multiplex PCR reads in MiXCR, one entry per CDR3 protein. This sample has around 280,000 distinct CDR3 sequences, with 13% found just once. Sequencing was done on a sample of blood. All receptors derive from a woman aged 25-40 years with Graves' hyperthyroidism that later progressed to Graves' ophthalmopathy.

J is TRBJ1-5 and V is TRBV20-1; D gene unclear. Germline-derived CDR1 and CDR2 are DFQATT and SNEGSKA (reference sequence). V was cut by 3 bases and J by 1 base, with 13 bases left in between. The CDR3 runs to 15 residues. In DNA form, the CDR3 reads TGCAGTGCTAGTAGTGCCAGCGGGAGCAATCAGCCCCAGCATTTT. It translates to CSASSASGSNQPQHF.

This clonotype came up many times. The V gene is TRBV28, the J gene TRBJ2-5; possibly TRBD1 for D (6 bases). This CDR3 has 13 amino acids. CDR1 is MDHEN, CDR2 SYDVKM, per germline. The germline V and J ends were trimmed by 4 bases and 0 bases, with 6 bases remaining between them. This CDR3 reads CASSWDNQETQYF. CDR3 coding DNA: TGTGCCAGCAGTTGGGACAACCAAGAGACCCAGTACTTC.

This clonotype was seen at least ten times. The chain uses TRBV29-1 and TRBJ2-1, with D tentatively TRBD1 (6 bases). The V gene's germline CDR1 is SQVTM and CDR2 ANQGSEA. V gave up 3 bases and J gave up 7 bases, with 7 bases separating them. This CDR3 is 11 amino acids long. The CDR3 DNA reads TGCAGCGTTGACACAGGGAATGAGCAGTTCTTC. This sequence encodes CSVDTGNEQFF.

This clonotype occurred once. A single base separates this from a much larger clone, so it may be a read error. This chain connects TRBV6-2 or TRBV6-3 to TRBJ2-1; 12 bases match TRBD2. Germline V gives CDR1 MNHEY, CDR2 SVGEGT. The CDR3 covers 18 residues. The CDR3 region has the DNA TGTGCCGGCAGTTACTCGAGACTAGCGGGAGCCTCTAGGAATGAGCAGTTCTTC. It codes for CAGSYSRLAGASRNEQFF.

The sample holds many counts of this clonotype. The chain's CDR3 is CASRLRDFSYEQYF. The CDR3, as DNA: TGTGCCAGCAGACTCCGGGACTTCTCCTACGAGCAGTACTTC. The rearrangement links TRBV6-2 or TRBV6-3 to TRBJ2-7, with D perhaps TRBD2 (6 bases). The CDR3 covers 14 residues. Germline CDR1 MNHEY, CDR2 SVGEGT. Trimming removed 6 bases at V and 0 bases at J, with 12 bases between.

This clonotype was counted many times. The chain recombines TRBV6-1 with TRBJ2-7, with 10 positions matching TRBD1. V lost 7 bases to trimming and J lost 1 base; unmatched junction nucleotides: 13. Germline lookup yields CDR1 MNHNS and CDR2 SASEGT. The length of the CDR3 is 17 residues. CDR3 loop: CASMGGGGQGISYEQYF. Here the CDR3 DNA reads TGTGCCAGCATGGGAGGTGGGGGACAGGGGATTTCCTACGAGCAGTACTTC.

In its sample, this clonotype was seen many times. This chain uses TRBV6-1 with TRBJ1-1; the D is unclear. Germline V gene sequence: CDR1 MNHNS, CDR2 SASEGT. This CDR3 is 12 amino acids long. The germline V and J ends were trimmed by 6 bases and 0 bases, with 5 bases remaining between them. CDR3 in DNA: TGTGCCAGCAGGAGCATGAACACTGAAGCTTTCTTT. This encodes CASRSMNTEAFF.

This clonotype was seen many times. The chain is built from TRBV28 and TRBJ2-3, with TRBD1 identical over 7 bases. Trimming took 4 bases from V and 2 from J; bases not matched to a gene: 9. The CDR3 runs to 16 residues. CDR1 and CDR2 from the germline V gene are MDHEN and SYDVKM. The CDR3 DNA follows: TGTGCCAGCAGTTCCCAAGGGGGCGGATACACAGATACGCAGTATTTT. It codes for CASSSQGGGYTDTQYF.

The table lists this clonotype with a few counts. The rearrangement uses TRBV4-3 and TRBJ1-4; the match to TRBD1 covers 9 bases. Germline V gene data show CDR1 as LGHNA and CDR2 as YSLEER. The CDR3 runs to 15 residues. Losses at the gene ends were 1 base for V and 7 bases for J; bases not matched to a gene: 4. The CDR3 loop is CASSQGGTGSEKLFF. The CDR3 nucleotides are TGCGCCAGCAGCCAAGGAGGGACAGGGTCTGAAAAACTGTTTTTT.

This clonotype has a count of ten or more. The chain carries TRBV28 and TRBJ2-2, with 9 positions matching TRBD1. The germline V gene encodes CDR1 MDHEN and CDR2 SYDVKM. V dropped 11 bases and J dropped 6; count of bases not matched to a gene: 7. The CDR3 extends over 13 amino acids. CDR3 in amino acids: CAHTGQGSGELFF. CDR3 sequence (DNA): TGTGCCCACACGGGACAGGGTTCCGGGGAGCTGTTTTTT.

The chain uses TRBV7-8 and TRBJ2-2, with 11 bases that match TRBD2. J gave up 10 bases and V 5 bases, and 15 bases lay outside the gene matches. The germline gives CDR1 SGHVS, CDR2 FQNEAQ. The CDR3 is 17 residues long. The CDR3 DNA follows: TGTGCCAGCAGCCCAGGCCTAGCGGGGGGCCCATTCGAGGAGCTGTTTTTT. This encodes CASSPGLAGGPFEELFF.

This clonotype was found many times. The chain links TRBV6-1 to TRBJ1-5; the D gene is possibly TRBD1 (6 bases). Between the trimmed V and J ends, which lost 8 bases and 0 bases, there was a span of 14 bases. Germline values: CDR1 MNHNS, CDR2 SASEGT. The CDR3 loop spans 15 amino acids. CDR3 in amino acids: CASRGRGTSNQPQHF. In DNA form, the CDR3 reads TGTGCCAGCCGCGGGAGGGGGACTAGCAATCAGCCCCAGCATTTT.

This rearrangement joins TRBV5-6 to TRBJ2-1; TRBD2 matches at 13 bases. From germline, CDR1 is SGHDT and CDR2 YYEEEE. Losses at the gene ends were 3 bases for V and 10 bases for J; bases not matched to a gene: 7. This CDR3 region has 15 residues. CDR3 sequence reads: CASSSGLAGVWEQFF. The CDR3, as DNA: TGTGCCAGCAGCTCCGGACTAGCGGGAGTATGGGAGCAGTTCTTC.

V gene TRBV18 combines with J gene TRBJ2-7, with D possibly matching TRBD2 (5 bases). The V end was cut by 6 bases, the J end by 2 bases, with 14 bases between. The germline V gene encodes CDR1 KGHSH and CDR2 LQKENI. The CDR3 runs to 14 residues. The CDR3 region has the DNA TGTGCCAGCTCTATATACGAGGGCACCTACGAGCAGTACTTC. Protein product: CASSIYEGTYEQYF.

This clonotype was observed a handful of times. This may come from a read error, since a much larger clone is one base off. The genes are TRBV28 and TRBJ1-2; 11 bases map to TRBD1. The germline V gene encodes CDR1 MDHEN and CDR2 SYDVKM. There are 17 residues in the CDR3. For the CDR3, the DNA is TGTGCCAGCAGTTTAGGCGGACAGGGGGCTTTTAACTATGGCTACGCCTTC. As protein: CASSLGGQGAFNYGYAF.

This clonotype was found many times. This sequence joins TRBV27 and TRBJ1-1; maybe TRBD1 (5 bases). The CDR3 sequence is 15 residues long. V lost 5 bases, J lost 1 base, and 14 bases lay in between. Germline V gene lookup returns CDR1 MNHEY and CDR2 SMNVEV (reference sequence). The CDR3 region has the DNA TGTGCCAGCAGTCCCCTGTTGACAGAGAACACTGAAGCTTTCTTT. Translation gives CASSPLLTENTEAFF.

The genes are TRBV6-1 and TRBJ2-4; 8 bases agree with TRBD1. CDR1 and CDR2 from the germline V gene are MNHNS and SASEGT. Trimming removed 0 bases from V and 0 bases from J; junction bases left unmatched: 4. The CDR3 totals 17 residues. The CDR3 DNA follows: TGTGCCAGCAGTGAAGCGGGACAGGAAGTAGCCAAAAACATTCAGTACTTC. Its protein is CASSEAGQEVAKNIQYF.

This clonotype was seen ten or more times. This sequence joins TRBV7-9 and TRBJ2-7; TRBD1 aligns across 7 bases. The CDR3 extends over 15 amino acids. V lost 6 bases to trimming and J lost 3 bases; unmatched junction nucleotides: 11. The germline V gene encodes CDR1 SEHNR and CDR2 FQNEAQ (reference sequence). The CDR3 region is CASRAGTAIDYEQYF. CDR3 sequence (DNA): TGTGCCAGCAGGGCCGGGACAGCAATCGACTACGAGCAGTACTTC. The whole variable domain, remainder taken from reference TRBV7-9 and TRBJ2-7, is DTGVSQNPRHKITKRGQNVTFRCDPISEHNRLYWYRQTLGQGPEFLTYFQNEAQLEKSRLLSDRFSAERPKGSFSTLEIQRTEQGDSAMYLCASRAGTAIDYEQYFGPGTRLTVT.

The chain is built from TRBV3-1 and TRBJ2-7; D uncertain. V lost 6 bases and J lost 6, with 9 bases in between. Germline values: CDR1 LGHDT, CDR2 YNNKEL (reference sequence). CDR3 length: 11 amino acids. The CDR3: CASSQPFEQYF. In DNA form, the CDR3 reads TGTGCCAGCAGTCAACCTTTCGAGCAGTACTTC.

This clonotype occurred many times. The chain recombines TRBV30 with TRBJ2-2; the D gene is possibly TRBD1 (6 bases). The CDR3 runs to 13 residues. Trimming took off 2 bases at V and 6 bases at J, with 10 bases between the two ends. Per germline, CDR1 GTSNPN and CDR2 SVGIG (reference sequence). The CDR3 loop reads CAWSMGAAGELFF. As DNA, the CDR3 is TGTGCCTGGAGTATGGGGGCGGCCGGGGAGCTGTTTTTT.